This T cell receptor beta chain originates from a study of beta chain features in type 1 diabetes. Points on this clone: What it binds is not known.

Of the isolated RNA, all was reverse transcribed, and so the sequenced material was expressed TCRB transcripts. Sequencing used immunoSEQ multiplex PCR; TCRdb keeps in-frame clones, though not all of them. This table holds about 150,000 clones, 11% found once. V shed 4 bases, J shed 6 bases, and the junction held 7 bases outside the gene matches. The CDR3 contains 14 residues. CDR1 and CDR2 (germline): SGDLS, YYNGEE. Study-level points and caveats: High TCR expression in some cells could lead to their over-representation in cDNA sequencing. The study found that naive, central memory and Treg TCRB repertoires appeared more similar in patients than in healthy donors. At VDJ recombination sites, type 1 diabetes patients had fewer insertions and more deleted nucleotides.

Purity exceeded 95% in all sorted populations. The chain links TRBV9 to TRBJ2-7; 10 nucleotides agree with TRBD1. Sample: central memory CD4+ T cells from blood. The sequence derives from a young man in good health. CDR3 sequence reads: CASSNRDRGGEQYF. The CDR3 DNA reads TGTGCCAGCAGCAACCGGGACAGGGGTGGCGAGCAGTACTTC.